The entry that follows covers one T cell receptor beta chain sequence. This record belongs to a study of brain T cells in children with intractable seizures. Only cases whose brain tissue showed the highest T cell transcript signatures were sequenced. Assay used: immunoSEQ multiplex PCR; TCRdb lists only in-frame clones, some missing. The table has about 76,000 clones, about 92% seen once. CDR1 is MGHRA and CDR2 is YSYEKL in the germline V gene. There are 15 residues in the CDR3. With 1 base removed from V and 0 bases from J, the gap between germline ends came to 9 bases. This chain connects TRBV4-1 to TRBJ1-1; D is perhaps TRBD1 (5 bases). Sequencing was performed on peripheral blood, taken at surgery. The clonotype was recovered from a boy in the first two years of life with tuberous sclerosis and intractable seizures. The CDR3 sequence is CASSQGQYMNTEAFF. The CDR3 DNA sequence: TGCGCCAGCAGCCAAGGACAGTACATGAACACTGAAGCTTTCTTT.